Shown below are 2 T cell receptor beta chains from a single sample sequenced in a study of type 1 and type 2 diabetes patients. The PCR template was genomic DNA. Multiplex PCR with 30 forward and 13 reverse primers amplified the TCR beta CDR3. TCRdb re-called the multiplex PCR reads with MiXCR, one entry per CDR3 protein. The sample includes around 300,000 distinct CDR3 sequences, more than 45% seen only once; the top ten take roughly an eighth. What was sequenced was peripheral blood mononuclear cells (PBMCs). The receptors derive from a man aged 18 to 29 with type 2 diabetes.

A remark on this clonotype: One end of the junction varies from germline; a read error may be responsible. The chain uses TRBV7-7 and TRBJ2-5; the D is unclear. Per the germline V gene, CDR1 is SSHAT and CDR2 is FNYEAQ (reference sequence). The length of the CDR3 is 14 residues. CDR3: CASSPTSPAETQYF. CDR3 coding DNA: TGTGCTAGCAGCCCAACCTCCCCGGCAGAGACCCAGTACTTC. The full variable domain, completed using reference TRBV7-7 and TRBJ2-5, is GAGVSQSPRYKVTKRGQDVTLRCDPISSHATLYWYQQALGQGPEFLTYFNYEAQPDKSGLPSDRFSAERPEGSISTLTIQRTEQRDSAMYRCASSPTSPAETQYFGPGTRLLVL.

This clonotype was detected only a few times. The chain recombines TRBV25-1 with TRBJ1-4; no firm D call. Deletions cut 6 bases from V and 1 base from J, with 9 bases between. CDR1 and CDR2 (germline): MGHDK, SYGVNS. The CDR3 length is 14 residues. CDR3 protein: CASSPGLTNEKLFF. The CDR3 coding sequence is TGTGCCAGCAGCCCCGGTTTAACTAATGAAAAACTGTTTTTT.